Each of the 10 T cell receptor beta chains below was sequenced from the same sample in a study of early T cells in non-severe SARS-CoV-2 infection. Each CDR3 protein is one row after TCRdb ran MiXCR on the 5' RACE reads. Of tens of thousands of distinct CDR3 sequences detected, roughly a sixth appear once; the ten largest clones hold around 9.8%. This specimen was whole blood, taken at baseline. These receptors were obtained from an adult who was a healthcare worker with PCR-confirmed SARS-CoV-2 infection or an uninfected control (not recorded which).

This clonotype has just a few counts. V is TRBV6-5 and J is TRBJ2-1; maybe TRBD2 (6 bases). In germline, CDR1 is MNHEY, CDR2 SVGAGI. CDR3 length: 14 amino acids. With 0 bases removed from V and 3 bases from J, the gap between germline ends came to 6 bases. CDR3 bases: TGTGCCAGCAGTTACTCTAGCGGCTACAATGAGCAGTTCTTC. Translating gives CASSYSSGYNEQFF.

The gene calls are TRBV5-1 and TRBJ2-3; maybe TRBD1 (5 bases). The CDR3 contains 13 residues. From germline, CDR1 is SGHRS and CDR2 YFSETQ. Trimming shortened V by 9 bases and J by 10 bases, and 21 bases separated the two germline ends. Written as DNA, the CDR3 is TGCGCCACCGAAACCTTCGACAGTCCCCCGCAGTATTTT. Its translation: CATETFDSPPQYF.

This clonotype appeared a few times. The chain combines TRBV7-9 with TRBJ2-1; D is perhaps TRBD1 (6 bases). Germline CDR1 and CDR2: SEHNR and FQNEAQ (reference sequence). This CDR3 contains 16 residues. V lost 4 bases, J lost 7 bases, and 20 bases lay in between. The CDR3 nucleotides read TGTGCCAGCAGCTCCGGGGCGACAGGAGGTCGGAATGAGCAGTTCTTC. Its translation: CASSSGATGGRNEQFF.

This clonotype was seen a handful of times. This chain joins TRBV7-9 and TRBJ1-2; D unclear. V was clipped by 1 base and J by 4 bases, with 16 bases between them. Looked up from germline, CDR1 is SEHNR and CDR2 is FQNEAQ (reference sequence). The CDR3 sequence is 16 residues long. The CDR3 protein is CASSLGIAGNLYGYTF. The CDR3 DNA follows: TGTGCCAGCAGCTTAGGAATTGCGGGGAACCTCTATGGCTACACCTTC.

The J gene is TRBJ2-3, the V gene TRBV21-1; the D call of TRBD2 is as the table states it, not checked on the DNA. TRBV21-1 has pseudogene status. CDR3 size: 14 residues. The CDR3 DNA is TGTGCCAGCAGGACTAGCGGGGGCACAGATACGCAGTATTTT. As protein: CASRTSGGTDTQYF.

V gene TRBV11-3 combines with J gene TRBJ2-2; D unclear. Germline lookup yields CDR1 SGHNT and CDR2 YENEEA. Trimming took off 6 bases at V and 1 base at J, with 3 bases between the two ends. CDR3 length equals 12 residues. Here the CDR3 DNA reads TGTGCCAGCAGACTGAACACCGGGGAGCTGTTTTTT. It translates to CASRLNTGELFF.

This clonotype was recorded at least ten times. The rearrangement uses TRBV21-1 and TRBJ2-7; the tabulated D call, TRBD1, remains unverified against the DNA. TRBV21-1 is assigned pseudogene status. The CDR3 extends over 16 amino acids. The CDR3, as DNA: TGTGCCAGCAGCAGAATGACAGGGGGCGCTTCCTACGAGCAGTACTTC. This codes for CASSRMTGGASYEQYF.

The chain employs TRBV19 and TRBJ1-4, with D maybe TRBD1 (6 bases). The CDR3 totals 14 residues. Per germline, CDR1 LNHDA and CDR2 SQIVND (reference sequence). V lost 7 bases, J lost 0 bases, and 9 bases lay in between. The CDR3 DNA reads TGTGCCAGTAAGGACAGCGCAACTAATGAAAAACTGTTTTTT. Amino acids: CASKDSATNEKLFF. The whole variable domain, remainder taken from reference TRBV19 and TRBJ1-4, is DGGITQSPKYLFRKEGQNVTLSCEQNLNHDAMYWYRQDPGQGLRLIYYSQIVNDFQKGDIAEGYSVSREKKESFPLTVTSAQKNPTAFYLCASKDSATNEKLFFGSGTQLSVL.

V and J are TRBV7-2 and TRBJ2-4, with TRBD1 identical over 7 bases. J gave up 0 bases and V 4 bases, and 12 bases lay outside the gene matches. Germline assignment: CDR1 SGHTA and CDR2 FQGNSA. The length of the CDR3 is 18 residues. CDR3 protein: CASSSTGTETLAKNIQYF. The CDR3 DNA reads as TGTGCCAGCAGCTCGACCGGGACAGAGACCCTAGCCAAAAACATTCAGTACTTC.

CDR3 loop: CASSLAFGRLAGDQETQYF. Here the CDR3 DNA reads TGTGCCAGCAGCTTAGCGTTCGGAAGACTAGCGGGAGACCAAGAGACCCAGTACTTC. The chain has TRBV7-2 and TRBJ2-5; 12 bases are shared with TRBD2. The V and J ends lost 0 bases and 0 bases, in that order; junction bases with no gene match: 8. Germline V lookup: CDR1 SGHTA, CDR2 FQGNSA. CDR3 length: 19 amino acids.